This TCR beta chain derives from a study of blood T cell repertoires in COVID-19. This CDR3 contains 15 residues. The V end lost 2 bases, the J end lost 3 bases, and 14 bases lay between the germline ends. Germline CDR1 and CDR2: SGHTA and FQGTGA. The assay was immunoSEQ multiplex PCR, and TCRdb's table has in-frame clones only and misses some. The table has about 260,000 clones, 80% to 85% seen once. The sequencing input was peripheral blood. The origin of this receptor is a man aged 60 to 69 with acute or convalescent COVID-19. This chain links TRBV7-3 with TRBJ2-7; tentative D call: TRBD1 (5 bases). In DNA, the CDR3 is TGTGCCAGCAGCTTAGGGGCAGGCCCGATCTACGAGCAGTACTTC. Its protein is CASSLGAGPIYEQYF.